Below, 24 T cell receptor beta chains from the same sample are listed, as sequenced in a study of CD8+CD57+ T cells in acquired aplastic anemia (dated by TCRdb to between 2017 and 2018). The instrument given in TCRdb is Illumina HiSeq 2000. TCR beta VDJ combination and CDR3 sequence profiling used genomic DNA as the template. TCRdb reanalyzed the raw reads on its own, using fastp at Q25 for trimming and MiXCR for clone calling, and kept in-frame beta chains. Rows with a matching CDR3 protein are joined into one entry that keeps the most common DNA and genes. The table for this sample lists more than 100,000 distinct CDR3 sequences; around two fifths of them were counted only once. The top ten clones comprise 6.5% to 10% of the sample. Source material: sorted CD4+, CD8+, or CD8+CD57+ T cells (not recorded which) from PBMCs. All receptors derive from a human donor in good health, serving as a control.

This chain connects TRBV24-1 to TRBJ2-2, with D tentatively TRBD2 (5 bases). The CDR3 contains 16 residues. Trimming pared 6 bases from V and 1 base from J, leaving 14 bases between. Germline CDR1 is KGHDR and CDR2 is SFDVKD. Here the CDR3 DNA reads TGTGCCACCAGTTTATCAAGCGGTCTGAACACCGGGGAGCTGTTTTTT. Its protein product is CATSLSSGLNTGELFF.

Only one count was recorded for this clonotype. V is TRBV2 and J is TRBJ2-5; D gene unclear. Germline V gene data show CDR1 as SNHLY and CDR2 as FYNNEI. Trimming took off 7 bases at V and 9 bases at J, with 15 bases between the two ends. The CDR3 consists of 12 residues. CDR3 loop: CASKSGNQPQYF. The CDR3, as DNA: TGTGCCAGCAAAAGTGGGAATCAGCCCCAGTACTTC.

Many counts were recorded for this clonotype. V gene TRBV10-2 combines with J gene TRBJ1-4, with a possible D match to TRBD1 (5 bases). The CDR3 extends over 14 amino acids. With 0 bases removed from V and 6 bases from J, the gap between germline ends came to 8 bases. Germline lookup yields CDR1 WSHSY and CDR2 SAAADI. CDR3 residues: CASSESGGDEKLFF. CDR3 sequence (DNA): TGCGCCAGCAGTGAGTCGGGAGGGGATGAAAAACTGTTTTTT.

V is TRBV25-1 and J is TRBJ2-7; a weak D match, TRBD1 (5 bases). Deletions cut 8 bases from V and 3 bases from J, with 14 bases between. Looked up from germline, CDR1 is MGHDK and CDR2 is SYGVNS. CDR3 length: 13 residues. CDR3 in DNA: TGTGCCAGCTCTCAGGGTCCCAACTACGAGCAGTACTTC. It translates to CASSQGPNYEQYF.

The genes are TRBV24-1 and TRBJ1-2, with 8 positions matching TRBD1. The CDR3 extends over 16 amino acids. Germline values: CDR1 KGHDR, CDR2 SFDVKD. Trimming took 3 bases from V and 3 from J; bases not matched to a gene: 8. DNA for the CDR3: TGTGCCACCAGTGATAGATCCGGGACAGGTGACTATGGCTACACCTTC. Its protein product is CATSDRSGTGDYGYTF.

This clonotype was recorded at least ten times. The V and J genes are TRBV27 and TRBJ1-1; tentatively, D is TRBD1 (6 bases). Germline CDR1 MNHEY, CDR2 SMNVEV (reference sequence). The V end was cut by 4 bases, the J end by 3 bases, with 15 bases between. The CDR3 extends over 15 amino acids. The CDR3 protein is CASSSDFQGHTEAFF. The CDR3 DNA is TGTGCCAGCAGTTCGGACTTTCAGGGGCACACTGAAGCTTTCTTT.

This sequence joins TRBV19 and TRBJ1-5; D is possibly TRBD1 (5 bases). CDR1 is LNHDA and CDR2 is SQIVND in the germline V gene (reference sequence). V dropped 3 bases and J dropped 5 bases, with 8 bases sitting between them. The CDR3 runs 13 residues. CDR3 coding DNA: TGTGCCAGTAGTATTGGGGGAGATCAGCCCCAGCATTTT. Protein sequence: CASSIGGDQPQHF.

The table lists this clonotype with many counts. The chain is built from TRBV10-3 and TRBJ1-1; D remains ambiguous. Germline values: CDR1 ENHRY, CDR2 SYGVKD. V was shortened by 11 bases and J by 5 bases, with 12 bases between the two germline ends. This CDR3 has 11 amino acids. CDR3 nucleotides: TGTGCCGCCAGTCTGGGGACTGAAGCTTTCTTT. It encodes CAASLGTEAFF.

In this sample, this clonotype turned up once. One junction end does not reproduce the germline sequence, and a read error may be involved. The chain employs TRBV29-1 and TRBJ2-1, with TRBD2 matching 8 bases. The germline V gene has CDR1 SQVTM and CDR2 ANQGSEA. This CDR3 is 14 amino acids long. DNA of the CDR3: TGCAGCGTTGTTCCGGGACTAGGGTCGGATGAGCAGTCTTTC. Residues: CSVVPGLGSDEQSF.

This clonotype was seen a handful of times. The chain recombines TRBV20-1 with TRBJ1-1, with D maybe TRBD1 (6 bases). The germline CDR1 and CDR2 sequences are DFQATT and SNEGSKA (reference sequence). V lost 3 bases and J 0 bases, leaving 14 bases between the germline ends. The CDR3 has 15 amino acids. CDR3 DNA: TGCAGTGCTAGGGAGGGACACCGCATGAACACTGAAGCTTTCTTT. It translates to CSAREGHRMNTEAFF.

The chain's CDR3 is CASSGTENEKLFF. The CDR3 DNA reads TGTGCCAGCAGCGGGACAGAAAATGAAAAACTGTTTTTT. V is TRBV2 and J is TRBJ1-4, with 7 positions matching TRBD1. Germline V gene lookup returns CDR1 SNHLY and CDR2 FYNNEI. The CDR3 extends over 13 amino acids. V dropped 6 bases and J dropped 5; count of bases not matched to a gene: 3. Drawing the rest from reference TRBV2 and TRBJ1-4, the complete variable domain is EPEVTQTPSHQVTQMGQEVILRCVPISNHLYFYWYRQILGQKVEFLVSFYNNEISEKSEIFDDQFSVERPDGSNFTLKIRSTKLEDSAMYFCASSGTENEKLFFGSGTQLSVL.

There are many counts of this clonotype. The rearrangement links TRBV24-1 to TRBJ2-2; 9 bases are shared with TRBD2. In germline, CDR1 is KGHDR, CDR2 SFDVKD. The CDR3 totals 16 residues. Germline trimming cut 4 bases from V and 2 bases from J; bases unmatched to any gene: 4. CDR3 region: CATSEIAGENTGELFF. The CDR3 DNA reads as TGTGCCACCAGTGAAATAGCGGGAGAAAACACCGGGGAGCTGTTTTTT.

Comment on this clonotype: One junction end disagrees with the germline gene, perhaps due to a read error. The gene calls are TRBV19 and TRBJ1-2, with 7 bases fitting TRBD1. Germline CDR1 reads LNHDA; CDR2 reads SQIVND (reference sequence). The CDR3 has 14 residues. This CDR3 is CASNTLGQHYGYAF. The CDR3 DNA reads TGTGCCAGTAACACCCTGGGACAGCACTATGGCTACGCCTTC. Full variable domain (missing parts from reference TRBV19 and TRBJ1-2): DGGITQSPKYLFRKEGQNVTLSCEQNLNHDAMYWYRQDPGQGLRLIYYSQIVNDFQKGDIAEGYSVSREKKESFPLTVTSAQKNPTAFYLCASNTLGQHYGYAFGSGTRLTVV.

V gene TRBV29-1 combines with J gene TRBJ2-7, with D tentatively TRBD1 (6 bases). Germline V gene data show CDR1 as SQVTM and CDR2 as ANQGSEA. V lost 7 bases, J lost 2 bases, and 12 bases lay in between. This CDR3 has 12 amino acids. The CDR3 DNA reads as TGCAGCGCCCAAGGGGGAGCCTACGAGCAGTACTTC. Amino acids: CSAQGGAYEQYF.

There are many counts of this clonotype. The J gene is TRBJ2-7, the V gene TRBV18, with D perhaps matching TRBD1 or TRBD2 (5 bases each). The CDR3 covers 12 residues. The V end lost 2 bases, the J end lost 3 bases, and 5 bases lay between the germline ends. Germline-derived CDR1 and CDR2 are KGHSH and LQKENI. DNA for the CDR3: TGTGCCAGCTCACCAGGGGGCTACGAGCAGTACTTC. Its protein is CASSPGGYEQYF.

As regards this clonotype: Because it lacks the conserved phenylalanine or tryptophan at the end, this CDR3 is likely a read error. The DNA is omitted, as the CDR3 cannot be located on it reliably, and the CDR3 follows TCRdb's listing. The gene calls are TRBV10-3 and TRBJ1-4; the D call of TRBD1 is as the table states it, not checked on the DNA. In germline, CDR1 is ENHRY, CDR2 SYGVKD. The CDR3 adds up to 15 amino acids, both ends counted. The CDR3 protein is CAISSYTNTEAFFGQ.

V and J are TRBV7-2 and TRBJ2-2; D may correspond to TRBD1 or TRBD2 (5 bases each). V was cut by 5 bases and J by 2 bases, with 9 bases left in between. This CDR3 contains 14 residues. Germline-derived CDR1 and CDR2 are SGHTA and FQGNSA. For the CDR3, the DNA is TGTGCCAGCAGCCGGGACGCTAACACCGGGGAGCTGTTTTTT. Its protein product is CASSRDANTGELFF.

The sample holds many counts of this clonotype. This rearrangement joins TRBV12-3 or TRBV12-4 to TRBJ2-2; 7 positions match TRBD2. The J segment lost 5 bases and the V segment lost 3 bases, leaving 9 bases of the junction unmatched. The CDR3 covers 16 residues. CDR3 DNA sequence: TGTGCCAGCAGTTTCAAGCCCCAGGGAGGGACCGGGGAGCTGTTTTTT. This codes for CASSFKPQGGTGELFF.

This clonotype was found many times. The CDR3 is CASSSTGDQSHATNEKLFF. The CDR3 nucleotides are TGTGCCAGCAGCTCGACAGGGGACCAATCCCATGCAACTAATGAAAAACTGTTTTTT. The chain links TRBV7-9 to TRBJ1-4; 8 bases are a match to TRBD1. The J segment lost 0 bases and the V segment lost 4 bases, leaving 13 bases of the junction unmatched. This CDR3 is built from 19 residues. CDR1 and CDR2 (germline): SEHNR, FQNEAQ (reference sequence).

The chain links TRBV2 to TRBJ1-1; perhaps TRBD1 as D (5 bases). Germline CDR1 is SNHLY and CDR2 is FYNNEI. V lost 8 bases, J lost 1 base, and 17 bases lay in between. The CDR3 spans 15 residues. CDR3: CASSTIAGKNTEAFF. The CDR3 nucleotides are TGTGCCAGCTCAACGATCGCAGGGAAGAACACTGAAGCTTTCTTT.

This clonotype came up many times. The V and J genes are TRBV5-1 and TRBJ1-4; D unresolved. Germline values: CDR1 SGHRS, CDR2 YFSETQ. Trimming removed 5 bases from V and 0 bases from J, with 8 bases in between. The CDR3 covers 14 residues. CDR3 amino acids: CASRLDATNEKLFF. CDR3 bases: TGCGCCAGCAGACTCGACGCAACTAATGAAAAACTGTTTTTT.

The gene calls are TRBV2 and TRBJ1-6; 7 positions match TRBD1. Per the germline V gene, CDR1 is SNHLY and CDR2 is FYNNEI. V was pared by 6 bases and J by 12 bases, with 8 bases of the junction left unmatched. This CDR3 spans 13 amino acids. CDR3 sequence reads: CASSRDSPLPLHF. The CDR3 coding sequence is TGTGCCAGCAGCCGGGACAGTCCCTTACCCCTCCACTTT. Full variable domain (outside the CDR3, taken from reference TRBV2 and TRBJ1-6): EPEVTQTPSHQVTQMGQEVILRCVPISNHLYFYWYRQILGQKVEFLVSFYNNEISEKSEIFDDQFSVERPDGSNFTLKIRSTKLEDSAMYFCASSRDSPLPLHFGNGTRLTVT.

For this clonotype: One end of the junction is discordant with germline, which a read error may explain. The chain recombines TRBV19 with TRBJ1-6; D gene uncertain. Germline CDR1 and CDR2: LNHDA and SQIVND (reference sequence). The CDR3 consists of 8 residues. The CDR3 loop is CASSTLHF. CDR3 sequence (DNA): TGTGCCAGTAGTACCCTGCACTTT. Based on the CDR3 plus reference TRBV19 and TRBJ1-6, the full variable domain is DGGITQSPKYLFRKEGQNVTLSCEQNLNHDAMYWYRQDPGQGLRLIYYSQIVNDFQKGDIAEGYSVSREKKESFPLTVTSAQKNPTAFYLCASSTLHFGNGTRLTVT.

About this clonotype: Given a much more abundant clone one base away, this may be a read error. The chain joins TRBV5-1 to TRBJ2-5; a possible D gene is TRBD2 (5 bases). The end of the DNA aligns better with TRBJ2-1, so the J call may be wrong. This CDR3 has 15 amino acids. CDR1 is SGHRS, CDR2 YFSETQ, per germline. CDR3: CASSSQTRGHNGQFF. CDR3 DNA: TGCGCCAGCAGCTCTCAAACTAGAGGGCACAATGGGCAGTTCTTC.